This record concerns one T cell receptor (beta chain) sequence. The antigen is unknown. Trimming at V came to 0 bases and at J to 10 bases, leaving 9 bases not matched to a gene. There are 15 residues in the CDR3. From germline, CDR1 is LNHNV and CDR2 YYDKDF (reference sequence). This record comes from a study of lymphopenia after photon versus proton radiotherapy. Libraries were prepared by immunoSEQ multiplex PCR; TCRdb keeps only in-frame clonotypes and omits some of them. This sample has some 20,000 clones, with about nine tenths found just once. Regarding the study as a whole: After the lymphocyte nadir, photon-treated repertoires showed oligoclonal expansion, especially of CD8+ Temra cells. Proton therapy kept repertoires fairly stable, unlike photons, which gained effector/memory cells. Only patients who died were analyzed for survival; proton advantage is unproven.

Sequenced here: peripheral blood, sampled from a patient treated with photon-based radiotherapy. This TCR came from a man aged 55 to 70 with pancreatic cancer. The chain has TRBV15 and TRBJ2-1; TRBD1 agrees at 7 bases. For the CDR3, the DNA is TGTGCCACCAGCAGAGATGGGGCAGGGGGTAGGGAGCAGTTCTTC. This codes for CATSRDGAGGREQFF. The complete variable domain, with remaining parts taken from reference TRBV15 and TRBJ2-1, reads DAMVIQNPRYQVTQFGKPVTLSCSQTLNHNVMYWYQQKSSQAPKLLFHYYDKDFNNEADTPDNFQSRRPNTSFCFLDIRSPGLGDTAMYLCATSRDGAGGREQFFGPGTRLTVL.